Sequencing of this T cell receptor (beta chain) was carried out in a study of post-analysis software for immune sequencing data. Study as a whole: The courses of disease that were included comprised relapsing-remitting, secondary progressive and progressive-relapsing multiple sclerosis. Study outcomes and limitations: The study found significantly lower normalized Chao1 diversity in multiple sclerosis patients than in controls. Same-batch samples co-clustered strongly by F measure. Patients carried a handful of TRBV segments more frequently than controls did, and TRBV5-6, TRBV5-1 and TRBV20-1 were among them.

Germline assignment: CDR1 MDHEN and CDR2 SYDVKM. This CDR3 region has 15 residues. Deletions cut 5 bases from V and 0 bases from J, with 13 bases between. Note on this clonotype: Its antigen is not known.

Carried by the TCR beta cDNA libraries were unique molecular identifiers. There were roughly 0.95 to 10 million T cells, and around 500,000 cDNA molecules came from them. MiXCR was run by TCRdb on the PCR reads, yielding one entry per CDR3 protein. Of almost 700,000 distinct CDR3 sequences listed, roughly three fifths are singletons. This chain uses TRBV28 with TRBJ1-1, with TRBD1 as a possible D gene (6 bases). What was sequenced was blood. The sequence was collected from a girl aged 2 to 9 with multiple sclerosis. For the CDR3, the DNA is TGTGCCAGCAGTATCCGGACAGCGATGAACACTGAAGCTTTCTTT. Its translation is CASSIRTAMNTEAFF.